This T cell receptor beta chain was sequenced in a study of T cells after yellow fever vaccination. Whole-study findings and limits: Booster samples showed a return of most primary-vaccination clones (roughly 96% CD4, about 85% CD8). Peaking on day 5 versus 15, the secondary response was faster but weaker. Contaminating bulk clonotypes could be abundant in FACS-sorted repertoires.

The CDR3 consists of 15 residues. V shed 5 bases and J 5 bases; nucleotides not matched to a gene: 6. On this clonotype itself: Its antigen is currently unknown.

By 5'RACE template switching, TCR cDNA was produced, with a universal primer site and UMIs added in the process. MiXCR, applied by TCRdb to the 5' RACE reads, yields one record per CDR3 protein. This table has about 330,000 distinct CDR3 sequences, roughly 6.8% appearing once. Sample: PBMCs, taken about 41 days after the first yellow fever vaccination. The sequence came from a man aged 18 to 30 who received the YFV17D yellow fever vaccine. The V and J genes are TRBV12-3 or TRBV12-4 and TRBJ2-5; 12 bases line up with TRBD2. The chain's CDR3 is CASSGLAGTGETQYF. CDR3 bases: TGTGCCAGCAGTGGACTAGCGGGGACCGGGGAGACCCAGTACTTC.